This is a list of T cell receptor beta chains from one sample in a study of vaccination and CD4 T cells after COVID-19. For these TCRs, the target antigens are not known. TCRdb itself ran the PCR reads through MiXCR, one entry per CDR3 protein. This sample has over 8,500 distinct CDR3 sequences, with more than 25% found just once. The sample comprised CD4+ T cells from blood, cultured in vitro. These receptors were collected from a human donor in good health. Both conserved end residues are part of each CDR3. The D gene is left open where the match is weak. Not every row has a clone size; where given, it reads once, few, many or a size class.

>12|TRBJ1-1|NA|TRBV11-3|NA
CASSPRDGEAFF
TGTGCCAGCAGCCCCCGGGACGGTGAAGCTTTCTTT
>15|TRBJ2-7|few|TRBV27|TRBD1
CASSLRGDRGYEQYF
TGTGCCAGCAGTTTAAGGGGTGACAGGGGCTACGAGCAGTACTTC
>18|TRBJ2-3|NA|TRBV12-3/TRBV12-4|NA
CASSFNRPLVRSTDTQYF
TGTGCCAGCAGTTTTAATCGGCCACTAGTCCGGTCCACAGATACGCAGTATTTT
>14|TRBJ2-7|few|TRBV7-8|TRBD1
CASSLARTGYEQYF
TGTGCCAGCAGCTTAGCGCGGACAGGCTACGAGCAGTACTTC
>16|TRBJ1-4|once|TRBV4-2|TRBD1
CASSQDGGQRGEKLFF
TGTGCCAGCAGCCAAGATGGGGGACAGAGGGGGGAAAAACTGTTTTTT
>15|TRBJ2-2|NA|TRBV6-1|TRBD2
CASKTSGADTGELVF
TGTGCCAGCAAAACTAGCGGGGCGGACACCGGGGAGCTGGTTTTT
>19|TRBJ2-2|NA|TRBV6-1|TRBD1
CASGKTPRSGTGWTGELFF
TGTGCCAGCGGAAAGACCCCGAGAAGCGGGACAGGGTGGACCGGGGAGCTGTTTTTT
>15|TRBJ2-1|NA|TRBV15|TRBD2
CATSRGGRAYNEQFF
TGTGCCACCAGCAGAGGCGGGAGGGCCTACAATGAGCAGTTCTTC
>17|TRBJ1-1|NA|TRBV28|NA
CASSTNQGYLMNTEAFF
TGTGCCAGCAGTACGAATCAGGGTTACCTCATGAACACTGAAGCTTTCTTT
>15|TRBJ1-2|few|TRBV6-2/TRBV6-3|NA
CASSTPVKTNYGYTF
TGTGCCAGCAGCACTCCCGTGAAGACTAACTATGGCTACACCTTC
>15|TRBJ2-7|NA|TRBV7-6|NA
CASSLGLGFTSEQYF
TGTGCCAGCAGCTTAGGATTGGGCTTCACCTCCGAGCAGTACTTC
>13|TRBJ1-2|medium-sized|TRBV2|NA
CASTGERGGGYTF
TGTGCCAGCACGGGGGAGAGGGGAGGTGGCTACACCTTC
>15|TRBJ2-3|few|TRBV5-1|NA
CASSGGLGSTDTQYF
TGCGCCAGCAGCGGGGGACTCGGGAGCACAGATACGCAGTATTTT
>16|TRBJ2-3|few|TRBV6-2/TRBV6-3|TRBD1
CASSWGPGQGKDTQYF
TGTGCCAGCAGTTGGGGACCGGGACAGGGGAAGGATACGCAGTATTTT
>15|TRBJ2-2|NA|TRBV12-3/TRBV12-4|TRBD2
CASRGGGQNTGELFF
TGTGCCAGCAGGGGCGGGGGTCAGAACACCGGGGAGCTGTTTTTT
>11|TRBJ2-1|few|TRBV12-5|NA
CASGLNQEQFF
TGTGCTAGTGGTTTGAACCAGGAGCAGTTCTTC
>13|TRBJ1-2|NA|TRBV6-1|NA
CASSEALGDGYTF
TGTGCCAGCAGTGAAGCTCTCGGAGACGGCTACACCTTC
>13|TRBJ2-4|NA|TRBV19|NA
CASSPRRDSPQYF
TGTGCCAGTAGTCCGCGCCGGGACTCCCCCCAGTACTTC
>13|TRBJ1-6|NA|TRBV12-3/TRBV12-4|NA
CASSGRYNSPLHF
TGTGCCAGCAGTGGGCGTTATAATTCACCCCTCCACTTT
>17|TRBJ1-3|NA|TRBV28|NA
CASSLWRDPDSGYTIYF
TGTGCCAGCAGTTTATGGAGGGACCCAGACTCTGGATACACCATATATTTT
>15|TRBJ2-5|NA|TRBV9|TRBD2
CASSVGLAGGETQYF
TGTGCCAGCAGCGTAGGGCTAGCGGGAGGAGAGACCCAGTACTTC
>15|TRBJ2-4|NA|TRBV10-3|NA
CAISRVNSTKNIQYF
TGTGCCATCAGCAGGGTAAACTCCACCAAAAACATTCAGTACTTC
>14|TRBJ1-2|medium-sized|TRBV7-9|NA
CASSRQTVDKGYTF
TGTGCCAGCAGCCGACAAACGGTCGATAAAGGCTACACCTTC
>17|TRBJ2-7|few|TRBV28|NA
CASRESRDPESSYEQYF
TGTGCCAGCAGAGAAAGCCGGGACCCTGAGAGCTCCTACGAGCAGTACTTC
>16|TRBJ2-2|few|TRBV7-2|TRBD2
CASSLGNGGVTGELFF
TGTGCCAGCAGCTTAGGAAACGGGGGGGTCACCGGGGAGCTGTTTTTT